This T cell receptor (beta chain) was recorded in a study of blood T cell repertoires in COVID-19. Method: immunoSEQ multiplex PCR; TCRdb's copy keeps in-frame clones and lacks some. The data contain about 270,000 clones, roughly 90% of them singletons. Study members were between 18 and 89 years old and lived in 20 to 25 US regions. Trimming removed 0 bases from V and 13 bases from J, with 8 bases in between. This CDR3 contains 12 residues. Germline CDR1 is SGHDT and CDR2 is YYEEEE. Sequencing used PBMCs or T cells enriched from blood (not recorded which). The V and J genes are TRBV5-6 and TRBJ1-6; D gene ambiguous. The receptor's source is a man aged 35 to 55 who had been exposed to COVID-19. CDR3 in amino acids: CASSLAFSPLHF. As DNA, the CDR3 is TGTGCCAGCAGCTTGGCCTTTTCCCCCCTCCACTTT.